This T cell receptor beta chain was profiled in a study of T-cell memory formation after mild COVID-19. Study-level findings and limits: Contracting clones, day 15 to 85, had balanced CD4/CD8, and later expanders favored CD4+.

TCRdb ran MiXCR on the 5' RACE reads and lists one entry per CDR3 protein. There are about 500,000 distinct CDR3 sequences in the sample; 20% occur only once, and 12% lies in the top ten. This clonotype was observed at least ten times. What it recognizes is unknown. With V trimmed by 5 bases and J by 0 bases, 6 bases remained unmatched. CDR3 length: 15 residues. Germline CDR1 is SGHVS and CDR2 is FQNEAQ. The TCR comes from an adult woman who had mild COVID-19 (a few samples of this study predate the infection). Cell type and time point are not known. The V call is TRBV7-8, the J call TRBJ2-7; 8 bases agree with TRBD2. Sequencing used PBMCs or a T cell subset sorted from them (not recorded which). CDR3 region: CASSPLAGSSYEQYF. The CDR3, as DNA: TGTGCCAGCAGCCCTTTAGCGGGGAGCTCCTACGAGCAGTACTTC.